The T cell receptor beta chain described here comes from a study of technical replicates of blood from a handful of donors. This clone was found a few times. Assay used: immunoSEQ multiplex PCR; TCRdb lists only in-frame clones, some missing. The sample has more than 55,000 clones, approximately 90% seen once. Sequenced material: PBMCs. This receptor was obtained from a human donor in good health. Some clones in this sample may be carry-over from other donors' samples.

CDR3 sequence (DNA): TGTGCCAGCAGCCGAACTAGCGGGAGATCTTATGAGCAGTTCTTC. Translation gives CASSRTSGRSYEQFF. The rearrangement uses TRBV7-2 and TRBJ2-1; 11 positions agree with TRBD2. V trimming: 5 bases; J trimming: 8 bases; junction bases outside the gene matches: 8. CDR3 length: 15 amino acids. Per the germline V gene, CDR1 is SGHTA and CDR2 is FQGNSA.